This T cell receptor beta chain appears in the sequencing data of a study of regulatory T cells in long-lasting Graves disease. The time point is: newly diagnosed GD, antithyroid drugs for less than 3 months. Isolated PBMC RNA provided the starting material for the TCR library. By American Thyroid Association guidelines, Graves' disease was diagnosed in the cohort. Concerning this clonotype: Its antigen is not identified.

Study-wide results and caveats: Persistent disease exhibited a predilection for TRBV28, TRBJ1-2 and TRBJ2-5.

Relying on iRepertoire HTBI primers and Arm-PCR of CDR3 regions, the team built TCR beta libraries. Original data processing: Sequenced samples collectively carried around 60 TRBV and around 15 TRBJ segments. TCRdb itself ran the multiplex PCR reads through MiXCR, one entry per CDR3 protein. What appears here as the V and J calls and clone size reflects TCRdb's work, not the paper's. Of some 490,000 distinct CDR3 sequences in the sample, around 13% are singletons; the top ten hold about 8.9%. V lost 6 bases and J 2 bases, leaving 11 bases between the germline ends. This CDR3 is built from 12 residues. Germline V gene lookup returns CDR1 DFQATT and CDR2 SNEGSKA (reference sequence). A further study also used this sample, focusing on T cells in Graves' hyperthyroidism and ophthalmopathy. From that study: A model of 13 V-J pairs discriminated ophthalmopathy from stable hyperthyroidism.

The sequence came from a woman between 25 and 40 years old with Graves disease. The sample was peripheral blood mononuclear cells (PBMCs), taken at new diagnosis, from a patient treated with antithyroid drugs. The chain employs TRBV20-1 and TRBJ2-7; D is unclear. The CDR3 here is CSARVSPYEQYF. CDR3 nucleotides: TGCAGTGCCCGGGTCAGCCCCTACGAGCAGTACTTC.